This TCR beta chain was sequenced in a study of OX40 agonist ivuxolimab in advanced cancers. At the level of the study: Enrollees could have had prior anti-PD-1, anti-PD-L1 or anti-CTLA-4 therapy, which 35% to 40% had received.

Trimming took off 4 bases at V and 5 bases at J, with 18 bases between the two ends. Germline loops: CDR1 SGDLS, CDR2 YYNGEE. CDR3 size: 15 residues. The data were produced by immunoSEQ multiplex PCR, yet TCRdb's version contains in-frame clones alone and is incomplete. The sample gives about 22,000 clones, just over 90% of which show up once; approximately 49% is in the top ten. Sample share makes this clone medium-sized. Sample: CD4+ or CD8+ T cells sorted from blood, taken in a trial of the OX40 agonist ivuxolimab. This chain uses TRBV9 with TRBJ1-1; possibly TRBD1 for D (6 bases). The TCR comes from an adult with an advanced solid tumor such as melanoma, head and neck, liver or kidney cancer. CDR3 DNA: TGTGCCAGCAGCACCGCGGGGGGGCCGGGAACTGAAGCTTTCTTT. This gives the protein CASSTAGGPGTEAFF.